This TCR beta chain derives from a study of CD8 T cells in Susac syndrome. On the study more broadly: Patients with Susac syndrome were therapy-naive, on corticosteroids, or on intravenous immunoglobulin alone at the time that blood was drawn. Study-wide results and caveats: Total CD8+ and CD8+ TEMRA repertoires contained 15 to 20 and five Susac-specific public clones, respectively.

On this clonotype itself: Its antigen remains unidentified.

Germline V CDR1 and CDR2: MGHRA, YSYEKL. The CDR3 has 14 residues. The V gene lost 1 base and the J gene lost 0 bases, with 4 bases spanning the gap. RNA totalling 0.5 to 1 ug underwent reverse transcription with random hexamers. TCRdb independently ran MiXCR on the immunoSEQ multiplex PCR reads; one entry per CDR3 protein. The profile covers fewer than 140,000 distinct CDR3 sequences, with 94% appearing a single time and about 0.42% taken by the ten largest. The V call is TRBV4-1, the J call TRBJ1-5; D unresolved. The sequenced material came from CD8+ T cells from PBMCs. The TCR comes from a human donor with Susac syndrome. The CDR3 is CASSQVDSNQPQHF. In DNA form, the CDR3 reads TGCGCCAGCAGCCAAGTGGATAGCAATCAGCCCCAGCATTTT.